The T cell receptor (beta chain) described here comes from a study of blood T cell repertoires in COVID-19. V trimming: 4 bases; J trimming: 6 bases; junction bases outside the gene matches: 9. Germline lookup yields CDR1 ENHRY and CDR2 SYGVKD. The CDR3 has 16 residues. This clone has a handful of counts. Using immunoSEQ multiplex PCR, the repertoire was profiled, and TCRdb retains in-frame clones only, with some absent. Of 150,000 to 200,000 clones in the sample, 60% to 80% are singletons; the top ten hold approximately 15%. Allocation to cohorts depended on clinical history reported by the participants. Donors of Cohort 3 who recovered were those that had two negative PCRs, clearance, or symptom resolution.

This chain joins TRBV10-3 and TRBJ2-3, with 11 bases lining up with TRBD2. The sequenced material came from PBMCs or T cells enriched from blood (not recorded which). This sequence originates from a woman aged 45-65 years who had recovered from COVID-19. The CDR3 is CAISGGLAGGRDTQYF. In nucleotides, the CDR3 is TGTGCCATCAGTGGCGGGCTAGCGGGAGGTCGGGATACGCAGTATTTT.